The present T cell receptor beta chain was sequenced within a study of T cell clonality in common variable immunodeficiency. Study-wide results and caveats: In common variable immunodeficiency, TCR beta chains reportedly carried fewer deletions and N-nucleotide insertions.

Control and CVID samples contributed equal amounts of genomic DNA. Here immunoSEQ multiplex PCR was the method, and the copy in TCRdb shows in-frame clones only, minus some. This sample has some 38,000 clones and no singletons, with roughly 3% in the ten largest. This clone was counted ten times or more. What it binds is unknown. The read ends 3 residues shy of where the CDR3 ends; the end is completed using the germline J gene. The CDR3 consists of 15 residues. Germline CDR1 is SGHDT and CDR2 is YYEEEE. V gave up 3 bases and J gave up 6 bases; unmatched junction bases: 11. Sequenced input: peripheral blood mononuclear cells. This receptor was identified in a person aged 18 to 75 in good health. The J gene is TRBJ1-2, the V gene TRBV5-6, with 7 bases identical to TRBD1. The CDR3 is CASSYLQGYRDGYTF. CDR3 bases read: TGTGCCAGCAGCTATCTACAGGGGTATAGGGATGGC.